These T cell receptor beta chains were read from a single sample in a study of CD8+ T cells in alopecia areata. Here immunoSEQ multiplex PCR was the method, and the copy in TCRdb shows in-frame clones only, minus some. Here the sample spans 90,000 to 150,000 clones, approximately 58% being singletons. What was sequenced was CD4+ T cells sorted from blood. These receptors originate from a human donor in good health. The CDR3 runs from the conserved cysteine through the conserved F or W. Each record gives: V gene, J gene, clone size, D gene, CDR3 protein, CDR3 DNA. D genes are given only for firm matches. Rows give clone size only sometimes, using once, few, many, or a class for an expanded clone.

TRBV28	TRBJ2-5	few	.	CASSAGGKKETQYF	TGTGCCAGCAGTGCCGGAGGGAAAAAAGAGACCCAGTACTTC
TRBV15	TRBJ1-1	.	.	CATSTSRGFGTEAFF	TGTGCCACCAGCACATCGCGTGGTTTCGGCACTGAAGCTTTCTTT
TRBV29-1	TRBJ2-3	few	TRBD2	CSVEARAGGLTDTQYF	TGCAGCGTTGAAGCTCGGGCGGGGGGACTCACAGATACGCAGTATTTT
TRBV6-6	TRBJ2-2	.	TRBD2	CASNGEGLARAGELFF	TGTGCCAGCAACGGCGAGGGACTAGCGAGGGCCGGGGAGCTGTTTTTT
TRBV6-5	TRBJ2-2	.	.	CASGPETGELFF	TGTGCCAGCGGGCCGGAGACCGGGGAGCTGTTTTTT
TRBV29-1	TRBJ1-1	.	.	CSAGDRNTEAFF	TGCAGCGCTGGAGACAGGAACACTGAAGCTTTCTTT
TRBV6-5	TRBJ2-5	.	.	CASSTRETQYF	TGTGCCAGCAGTACTAGAGAGACCCAGTACTTC
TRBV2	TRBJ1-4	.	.	CASRGITGDEKLFF	TGTGCCAGCAGGGGGATTACGGGGGATGAAAAACTGTTTTTT
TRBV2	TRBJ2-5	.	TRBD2	CASSEIREGETQYF	TGTGCCAGCAGTGAAATTAGGGAGGGGGAGACCCAGTACTTC
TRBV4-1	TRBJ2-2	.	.	CASSQVGKDPKGAGELFF	TGCGCCAGCAGCCAAGTCGGGAAGGACCCTAAGGGGGCCGGGGAGCTGTTTTTT
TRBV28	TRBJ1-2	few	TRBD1	CAYAGQGDYGYTF	TGTGCCTATGCGGGACAGGGGGATTATGGCTACACCTTC
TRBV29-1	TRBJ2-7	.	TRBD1	CSVRQGATEQYF	TGCAGCGTTCGACAGGGGGCTACCGAGCAGTACTTC
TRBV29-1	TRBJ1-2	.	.	CSVGVPPGGYTF	TGCAGCGTAGGGGTCCCCCCCGGGGGCTACACCTTC
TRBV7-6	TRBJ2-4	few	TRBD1	CASSLGQGNIQYF	TGTGCCAGCAGCTTAGGACAGGGAAACATTCAGTACTTC
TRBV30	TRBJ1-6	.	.	CAWGGRGNSPLHF	TGTGCCTGGGGAGGACGGGGTAATTCACCCCTCCACTTT
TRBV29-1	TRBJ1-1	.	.	CSGRTEEAFF	TGCAGCGGGCGGACAGAGGAAGCTTTCTTT
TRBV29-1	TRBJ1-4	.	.	CSARGSPSGEKLFF	TGCAGCGCGCGGGGCTCCCCTTCGGGCGAAAAACTGTTTTTT
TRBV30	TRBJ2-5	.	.	CAWSATGRTQYF	TGTGCCTGGAGTGCCACCGGGAGGACCCAGTACTTC
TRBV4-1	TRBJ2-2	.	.	CASSLSWTPANTGELFF	TGCGCCAGCAGTCTCTCCTGGACCCCAGCGAACACCGGGGAGCTGTTTTTT
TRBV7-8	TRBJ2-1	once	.	CASSYMGKRTVISYEQFF	TGTGCCAGCAGCTATATGGGAAAACGGACAGTGATTTCCTATGAGCAGTTCTTC
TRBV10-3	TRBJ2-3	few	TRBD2	CAISERGGITDTQYF	TGTGCCATCAGTGAACGCGGGGGGATCACAGATACGCAGTATTTT
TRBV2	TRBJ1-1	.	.	CASSDPWGPEAFF	TGTGCCAGCAGTGACCCGTGGGGGCCTGAAGCTTTCTTT
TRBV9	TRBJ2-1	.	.	CASSLTGGAGEQFF	TGTGCCAGCAGCCTCACAGGGGGGGCAGGTGAGCAGTTCTTC
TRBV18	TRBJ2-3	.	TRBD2	CASSASGGTDTQYF	TGTGCCAGCTCCGCTAGCGGGGGGACAGATACGCAGTATTTT
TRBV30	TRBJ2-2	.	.	CAWRGLQSTGELFF	TGTGCCTGGAGGGGACTCCAAAGCACCGGGGAGCTGTTTTTT
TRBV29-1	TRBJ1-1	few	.	CSALRGLTEAFF	TGCAGCGCCTTACGGGGCTTGACTGAAGCTTTCTTT
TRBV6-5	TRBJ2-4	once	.	CASSYSSGFAKNIQYF	TGTGCCAGCAGTTACTCCTCGGGGTTCGCCAAAAACATTCAGTACTTC
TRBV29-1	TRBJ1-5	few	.	CSKADAQPYNQPQHF	TGCAGCAAAGCGGACGCGCAACCTTACAATCAGCCCCAGCATTTT
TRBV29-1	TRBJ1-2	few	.	CSVEVQPNYGYTF	TGCAGCGTTGAAGTACAGCCTAACTATGGCTACACCTTC
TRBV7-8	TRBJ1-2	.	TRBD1	CASSRDRGPLYGYTF	TGTGCCAGCAGCAGAGACAGGGGCCCCCTCTATGGCTACACCTTC
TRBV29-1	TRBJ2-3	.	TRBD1	CSVEVTDRSGTDTQYF	TGCAGCGTTGAAGTGACGGACAGGTCAGGCACAGATACGCAGTATTTT
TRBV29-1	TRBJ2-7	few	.	CSHWPGYEQYF	TGCAGCCACTGGCCGGGCTACGAGCAGTACTTC
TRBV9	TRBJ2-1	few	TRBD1	CASSEQGAPYNEQFF	TGTGCCAGCAGCGAGCAGGGGGCTCCCTACAATGAGCAGTTCTTC
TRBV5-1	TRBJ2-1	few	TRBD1	CASTKGDRSNNEQFF	TGCGCCAGCACGAAAGGGGACAGGAGTAACAATGAGCAGTTCTTC
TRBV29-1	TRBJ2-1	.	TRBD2	CSVLGLAYNEQFF	TGCAGCGTTCTGGGACTAGCCTACAATGAGCAGTTCTTC
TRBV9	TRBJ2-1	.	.	CASSVGDSHYNEQFF	TGTGCCAGCAGCGTAGGGGATTCACACTACAATGAGCAGTTCTTC
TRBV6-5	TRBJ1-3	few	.	CASSYSSFSSGNTIYF	TGTGCCAGCAGTTACTCGAGTTTTTCCTCTGGAAACACCATATATTTT
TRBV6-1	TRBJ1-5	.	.	CASSRFNQPQHF	TGTGCCAGCAGCCGGTTCAATCAGCCCCAGCATTTT
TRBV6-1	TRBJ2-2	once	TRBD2	CASSWTSQNTGELFF	TGTGCCAGCAGTTGGACTAGTCAGAACACCGGGGAGCTGTTTTTT
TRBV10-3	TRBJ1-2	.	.	CAIRGTIEDYGYTF	TGTGCCATCAGAGGGACCATAGAGGACTATGGCTACACCTTC
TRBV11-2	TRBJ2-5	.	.	CASSSIMGWQTQYF	TGTGCCAGCAGCTCAATCATGGGGTGGCAGACCCAGTACTTC
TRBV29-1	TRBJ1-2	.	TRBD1	CSVDGTGGGGYTF	TGCAGCGTTGACGGTACAGGAGGGGGCGGCTACACCTTC
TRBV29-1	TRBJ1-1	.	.	CSVEWAFF	TGCAGCGTTGAATGGGCTTTCTTT
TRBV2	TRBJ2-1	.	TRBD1	CASRRQGLWQFF	TGTGCCAGCAGGAGACAGGGGTTGTGGCAGTTCTTC
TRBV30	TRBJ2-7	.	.	CAWSPGPTYEQYF	TGTGCCTGGAGTCCGGGGCCAACCTACGAGCAGTACTTC
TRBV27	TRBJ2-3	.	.	CATHARGRTDTQYF	TGTGCCACCCACGCCCGTGGGAGGACAGATACGCAGTATTTT
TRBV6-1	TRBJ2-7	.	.	CASILTTGSYEQYF	TGTGCCAGCATCCTGACAACAGGCTCCTACGAGCAGTACTTC
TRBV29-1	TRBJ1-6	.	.	CSVSGSSYNSPLHF	TGCAGCGTATCGGGGAGCTCCTATAATTCACCCCTCCACTTT
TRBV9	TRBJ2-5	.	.	CASSVVGRGGGETQYF	TGTGCCAGCAGCGTAGTAGGACGAGGTGGCGGAGAGACCCAGTACTTC